The present TCR beta chain was sequenced within a study of Graves' ophthalmopathy and Graves' hyperthyroidism. Study-level information: Peripheral blood was obtained at first diagnosis, ahead of any treatment.

Under 3 months in duration, the ophthalmopathy in affected donors had moderate-to-severe activity, CAS ≥3 and NOSPECS ≥4. The TCR beta CDR3 regions underwent amplification from RNA transcripts. HTBI-primed first-round RT-PCR preceded second-round multiplex PCR. TCRdb reprocessed the multiplex PCR reads via MiXCR and lists one record per CDR3 protein. The sample contains approximately 500,000 distinct CDR3 sequences, roughly 14% of which appear only once. V was trimmed by 0 bases and J by 8 bases, leaving 13 bases between them. The germline V gene has CDR1 MNHEY and CDR2 SVGAGI. This CDR3 is 14 amino acids long. This clonotype was detected ten times or more.

The rearrangement links TRBV6-5 to TRBJ1-2; D may be TRBD1 (5 bases). This clonotype originated in a woman aged 30 to 39 with Graves' ophthalmopathy. What was sequenced was blood. CDR3 DNA sequence: TGTGCCAGCAGTTACTCCGCGACAGCTGACGGCTACACCTTC. This encodes CASSYSATADGYTF.